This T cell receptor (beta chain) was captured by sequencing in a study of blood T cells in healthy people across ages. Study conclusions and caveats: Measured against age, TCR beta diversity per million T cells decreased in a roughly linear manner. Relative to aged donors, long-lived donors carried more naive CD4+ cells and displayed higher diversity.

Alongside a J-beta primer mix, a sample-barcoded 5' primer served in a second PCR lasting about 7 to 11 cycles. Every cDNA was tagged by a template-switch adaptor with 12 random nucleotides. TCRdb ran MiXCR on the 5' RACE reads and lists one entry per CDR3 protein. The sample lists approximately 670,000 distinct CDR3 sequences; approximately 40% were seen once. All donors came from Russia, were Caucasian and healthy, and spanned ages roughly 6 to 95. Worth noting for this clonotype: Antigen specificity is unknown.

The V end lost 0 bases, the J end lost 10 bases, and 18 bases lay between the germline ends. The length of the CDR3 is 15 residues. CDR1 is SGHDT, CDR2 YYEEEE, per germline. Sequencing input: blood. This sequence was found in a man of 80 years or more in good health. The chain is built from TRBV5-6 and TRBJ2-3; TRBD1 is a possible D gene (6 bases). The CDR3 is CASSLGTAPEASQYF. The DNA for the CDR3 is TGTGCCAGCAGCTTGGGGACAGCTCCCGAAGCGTCGCAGTATTTT.